This T cell receptor (beta chain) was identified during a study of cytomegalovirus exposure and HLA in healthy donors (dated by TCRdb to 2016 to 2017). For the wider study: An earlier analysis of around 600 of the donors reported roughly 270 Gb of sequence data and 120 million or so unique TCR beta sequences from some 180 million T cells. About 330 gigabases of sequencing data and approximately 91 million unique TCR sequences made up an early release that covered 500 to 700 HLA-typed donors. The genetic ancestry cluster associated with self-reported Caucasian donors included around four fifths of the roughly 400 genotyped donors. The aim of the study was to test whether cataloging public T cell receptors could identify signatures of past pathogen exposure. Using immunosequencing, the study profiled T cell repertoires from 550 to 750 subjects and related those repertoires to cytomegalovirus serostatus. A separate validation cohort of roughly 120 different subjects was used in addition to the roughly 720-subject first cohort. The study combined high-throughput TCR immunosequencing, statistical association of individual TCRs with disease status, and machine learning to predict cytomegalovirus infection status. In a later analysis, previously published TCR beta repertoires from 600 to 850 donors were re-analyzed and high-resolution HLA genotyping was added so that TCR occurrence patterns could be studied. Rather than using new phenotypic data, the later analysis identified candidate immune exposures from TCR beta sequences and from how often those sequences occurred across donors. An earlier analysis of a few hundred of the donors applied high-throughput TCR beta sequencing to assess whether each TCR beta V gene segment acted as functional or pseudogenic. Donor age, sex, ethnicity and CMV serostatus were compiled together with the repertoire data. A later genetic analysis used genome-wide SNP genotypes for about 60% of the roughly 700 donors, treating that subset as a discovery cohort. All discovery cohort repertoires had been generated on a single sequencing platform. Class I and class II HLA loci were covered by the typing at four-digit resolution. Typing coverage differed by locus: A, B, C, DRB1 and DQB1 were typed in about 629-640 donors, DQA1 in about 550, DPA1 in around 610, and DPB1 in 400 to 480. About five DR-DQ haplotypes were treated as single units for association and clustering because of strong linkage in the cohort. Among about 410 genotyped donors of the cohort, an average of around 250,000 unique TCR beta nucleotide sequences was sequenced per donor, of which about 19% were non-productive. Beyond this particular receptor, the publication reports: The study listed 150 to 200 TCR beta chains as associated with cytomegalovirus. Across donors, most TCR sequences were observed very rarely, whereas some public TCRs were present in many individuals. In a later analysis, most CMV-associated TCR beta chains were found to appear HLA-restricted, with HLA associations seemingly driven largely by CMV exposure. Over 15 rarely observed V segments, including chromosome 9 orphons, were excluded from the earlier analysis of approximately 500 of the donors because counts were too low. Specific HLA alleles were associated with 15,000 to 20,000 TCR beta sequences at a false discovery rate of 0.05 in a later analysis. When HLA alleles, especially DR and DQ, strongly co-occurred, TCR associations were difficult to assign to individual alleles. A cluster of highly shared sequence variants was judged likely to be a technical artifact of the sequencing pipeline. Linkage disequilibrium might explain the correlated functional status among segregating V segments, but an unknown experimental factor could not be ruled out. A later genetic analysis reported fewer N-insertions in productive TCRs among donors in an Asian-associated ancestry cluster than the roughly 620-donor mean. For the cohort, immune exposure information was limited to CMV serostatus. A few of the identified cytomegalovirus-associated TCR beta chains were confirmed in vitro to be specific for cytomegalovirus antigens. Because HLA typing was unavailable for some donors at each locus, only the typed subset was used in association tests. In an earlier analysis of about 540 of the donors, most TCR beta V segments were observed in productive rearrangements about 87% or about 30% of the time, broadly matching IMGT annotations. Some IMGT-functional V segments, including TRBV6-2 and TRBV6-3, could not be distinguished by the 87-base-pair reads and were therefore excluded. An association between a missense DCLRE1C variant and V-gene and J-gene trimming of TCR beta chains was found in a later genetic analysis and replicated in an independent cohort. This cohort had only TCR beta chains sequenced, and the lack of alpha or paired-chain data limited which features could be detected. A further reported finding was that TCR beta sequences accurately predicted the HLA-A and HLA-B alleles for most subjects in the first cohort. The classifier was reported to diagnose cytomegalovirus status with high specificity and sensitivity in both the original and validation cohorts. Several of the top co-occurrence clusters appeared to be linked to parvovirus B19, influenza, CMV and Epstein-Barr virus, according to a later analysis. A later analysis found that HLA-associated TCR beta chains were more clonally expanded and had lower generation probabilities than equally common non-associated chains. The authors suggested that the approach could potentially be extended to other disease states and immunological phenotypes. A later analysis found that TCR association rates varied across HLA loci, with DRB1 alleles showing the most associated TCRs and HLA-C alleles the fewest. Sequencing depth was assumed to be roughly uniform across donors in the presence/absence analyses, though that assumption may not hold.

The method behind the library was the immunoSEQ multiplex PCR assay. For the multiplex PCR, a mixture combining 60 forward primers for TCR Vbeta segments and 13 reverse primers for TCR Jbeta segments was used. The CDR3 region of rearranged TCR beta genes was amplified from genomic DNA by a multiplex PCR assay. Amplified TCR beta libraries were sequenced as 87-base-pair reads on the Illumina HiSeq System. As for the original processing: A later analysis counted some 74 million unique TCR beta chains across the 666 repertoires, and around 12 million of these chains were shared by at least two donors. Raw reads were error-corrected and collapsed into unique sequences by a nearest-neighbor algorithm in which closely related sequences were merged to remove PCR and sequencing errors. V, D and J gene segments were assigned by aligning CDR3 sequences to IMGT reference sequences. For a sequence to be retained, a match of at least six nucleotides to both a V gene segment and a J gene segment was required. A rearrangement counted as productive if the CDR3 had no stop codons and remained in frame with V and J, and every other rearrangement counted as non-productive. CDR3 was defined by IMGT convention, running from the second conserved V-encoded cysteine to the conserved J-encoded phenylalanine. In an earlier analysis of roughly 580 of the donors, sequences lacking an unambiguous match to a single V gene segment were excluded. An earlier analysis of just under 600 of the donors called V segments functional above 56.7% productive rearrangements and segregating when the between-donor standard deviation exceeded 5%. A statistical classification framework was built to diagnose cytomegalovirus status from the catalog of TCR beta chain sequences. A later analysis assigned V and J genes by comparing TCR nucleotide sequences with IMGT/GENE-DB human TR gene sequences. In a later analysis, CDR3 sequences and most-parsimonious VDJ recombination scenarios were assigned using the TCRdist pipeline. In a later analysis, each TCR beta chain was defined by its CDR3 amino acid sequence together with its V-gene family, and reads without a unique V-gene family were excluded. As a way to deal with suspected cross-contamination and a sequencing artifact, a later analysis dropped 500 to 700 nucleotide sequences that were highly shared and had low generation probability. In a later analysis, a clonal expansion index was calculated for each public chain from normalized within-repertoire ranks of inferred template counts. A later analysis computed generation probabilities with a VDJ recombination model fitted to out-of-frame rearrangements, and checked the results against IGoR. A later analysis scored TCR-TCR, TCR-HLA and TCR-CMV co-occurrence with hypergeometric tests, applying a repertoire-size bias correction to TCR pairs. In a later analysis, false discovery rates were estimated by permuting HLA or CMV assignments 20 times. In a later analysis, co-occurring TCRs were grouped using DBSCAN, and TCRdist sequence similarity was added for clustering within HLA-allele-positive subsets. Repertoires with fewer than 30,000 or more than 120,000 public chains were left out of co-occurrence clustering, as were a few repertoires with anomalous nucleotide sharing. The source is immuneACCESS, and TCRdb retained only in-frame sequences with V and J called. Part of the clones is not carried over; for the studies checked, unresolved V genes explain less than half of this, and the remainder is unexplained. V, J and clone size were drawn from that table, and D and trimming were deduced from the DNA. Counted in this sample were a few hundred thousand clones; roughly 80% of them appeared once. The ten top clones hold 1.1% to 1.5% of the sample.

Comments on this clone: What this receptor recognizes is not known. The record has no base qualities; no much larger clone is one base away.

Cut back by 2 bases and 0 bases, the V and J ends lie 7 bases apart. The CDR3 covers 14 residues, taking in both the cysteine and the phenylalanine. The sequence is cut down to CDR3 DNA, 42 bases in frame from base 1. In the germline V gene, CDR1 corresponds to SGHDT and CDR2 to YYEEEE. The cohort consisted of 600 to 750 healthy bone marrow donors. At the time of sampling, all cohort members were nominally healthy, though unrecorded immune exposures were likely present. The donor tested CMV seronegative, placing the donor among the approximately 360 seronegative members of the cohort. Every donor gave a peripheral blood sample, and the peripheral blood mononuclear cells from that sample were used for TCR beta sequencing. The Qiagen DNeasy Blood Extraction Kit was used to extract genomic DNA from the blood cell samples.

This sequence was found in a girl aged 5 to 17 in good health and CMV-seronegative. The sample comprised PBMCs. The receptor chain draws on TRBV5-6 and TRBJ2-3, with the D gene not confidently named. The nucleotide sequence is given as TGTGCCAGCAGCTTTAAATCTAGCACAGATACGCAGTATTTT. Translated, this is CASSFKSSTDTQYF.